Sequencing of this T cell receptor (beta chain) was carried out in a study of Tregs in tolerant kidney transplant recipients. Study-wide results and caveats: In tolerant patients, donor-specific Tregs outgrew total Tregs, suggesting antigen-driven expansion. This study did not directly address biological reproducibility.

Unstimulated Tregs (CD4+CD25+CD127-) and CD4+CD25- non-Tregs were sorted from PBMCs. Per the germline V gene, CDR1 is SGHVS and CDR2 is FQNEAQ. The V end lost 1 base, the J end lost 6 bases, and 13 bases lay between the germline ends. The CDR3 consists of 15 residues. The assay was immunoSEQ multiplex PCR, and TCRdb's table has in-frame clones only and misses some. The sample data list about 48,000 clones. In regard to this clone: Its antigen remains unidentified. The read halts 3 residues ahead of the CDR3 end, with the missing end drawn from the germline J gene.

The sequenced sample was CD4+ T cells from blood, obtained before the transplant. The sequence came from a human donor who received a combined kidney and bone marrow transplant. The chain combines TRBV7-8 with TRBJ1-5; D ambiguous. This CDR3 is CASSLGSGYVQPQHF. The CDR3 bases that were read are TGTGCCAGCAGCTTAGGCAGCGGATACGTTCAGCCC. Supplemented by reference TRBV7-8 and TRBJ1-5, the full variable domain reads GAGVSQSPRYKVAKRGQDVALRCDPISGHVSLFWYQQALGQGPEFLTYFQNEAQLDKSGLPSDRFFAERPEGSVSTLKIQRTQQEDSAVYLCASSLGSGYVQPQHFGDGTRLSIL.